A selection of T cell receptor beta chains follows, all from one sample in a study of blood T cell repertoires in COVID-19. The repertoire was sequenced with immunoSEQ multiplex PCR; TCRdb's copy has only in-frame clones and lacks some. This table has about 140,000 clones, less than 90% appearing once. The sequenced sample consisted of PBMCs or T cells enriched from blood (not recorded which). The receptors originated from a man aged 35 to 55 with acute COVID-19. CDR3s include the opening cysteine and the closing phenylalanine or tryptophan. D genes are given only for firm matches. Rows may omit the clone size; those that give it use once, few, many or a size class.

abundance	d_gene	j_gene	len	v_gene	CDR3aa	CDR3nt
NA	TRBD2	TRBJ2-3	13	TRBV30	CAWRGTSGRVEYF	TGTGCCTGGAGGGGGACTAGCGGGAGGGTGGAGTATTTT
NA	NA	TRBJ1-3	14	TRBV7-9	CASLEPSSGNTIYF	TGTGCCAGCTTGGAGCCGAGCTCTGGAAACACCATATATTTT
NA	NA	TRBJ1-3	14	TRBV7-2	CASSLGPERNTIYF	TGTGCCAGCAGCTTGGGCCCGGAACGAAACACCATATATTTT
NA	NA	TRBJ1-4	16	TRBV5-1	CASSLAGTRTNEKLFF	TGCGCCAGCAGCTTGGCCGGGACTAGAACTAATGAAAAACTGTTTTTT
NA	TRBD1	TRBJ2-5	16	TRBV7-6	CASSSARTGRRETQYF	TGTGCCAGCAGCTCCGCCCGGACAGGGCGGCGAGAGACCCAGTACTTC
NA	TRBD2	TRBJ2-1	13	TRBV28	CASGLAGGNEQFF	TGTGCCAGCGGGCTAGCGGGAGGGAATGAGCAGTTCTTC
NA	NA	TRBJ2-3	15	TRBV6-2/TRBV6-3	CASSQDYPGTDTQYF	TGTGCCAGCAGCCAGGACTACCCCGGCACAGATACGCAGTATTTT
NA	NA	TRBJ2-2	14	TRBV24-1	CATGERSNTGELFF	TGTGCCACTGGGGAGAGGTCGAACACCGGGGAGCTGTTTTTT
NA	NA	TRBJ1-1	15	TRBV6-5	CASSYREGGLAEAFF	TGTGCCAGCAGTTATCGGGAAGGGGGTTTGGCTGAAGCTTTCTTT
NA	NA	TRBJ1-2	14	TRBV28	CASSLVDRWDGYTF	TGTGCCAGCAGTTTGGTTGACAGATGGGATGGCTACACCTTC
NA	TRBD1	TRBJ1-2	13	TRBV28	CASRGTGDDGYTF	TGTGCCAGCAGGGGGACAGGGGATGATGGCTACACCTTC
NA	NA	TRBJ2-1	16	TRBV7-8	CASSLVSGFVSNEQFF	TGTGCCAGCAGCTTAGTATCAGGGTTCGTTAGCAATGAGCAGTTCTTC
NA	TRBD1	TRBJ1-6	15	TRBV9	CASSVGSQGDSPLHF	TGTGCCAGCAGCGTAGGGTCGCAGGGGGATTCACCCCTCCACTTT
NA	TRBD2	TRBJ2-1	18	TRBV9	CASSAGLAGSGTYNEQFF	TGTGCCAGCAGCGCGGGACTAGCGGGCTCGGGGACCTACAATGAGCAGTTCTTC
NA	TRBD2	TRBJ2-5	14	TRBV6-5	CASRDGRAEETQYF	TGTGCCAGCAGGGACGGGAGGGCCGAGGAGACCCAGTACTTC
NA	TRBD2	TRBJ2-3	18	TRBV4-3	CASSQDQIAGGLQNTQYF	TGCGCCAGCAGCCAAGATCAAATAGCGGGAGGATTACAGAATACGCAGTATTTT
once	NA	TRBJ2-1	13	TRBV4-3	CASSQDKLNEQFF	TGCGCCAGCAGCCAAGATAAGCTAAATGAGCAGTTCTTC
NA	NA	TRBJ2-7	9	TRBV21-1	CATRGEQYF	TGTGCCACACGGGGAGAGCAGTACTTC
NA	NA	TRBJ1-1	14	TRBV29-1	CSVTRTARGTEAFF	TGCAGCGTTACCCGGACAGCCAGGGGTACTGAAGCTTTCTTT
NA	TRBD2	TRBJ2-1	16	TRBV18	CASSPGLSGTSGEQFF	TGTGCCAGCTCACCAGGTCTCTCCGGGACTAGCGGGGAGCAGTTCTTC